Following are 18 T cell receptor beta chains from one sample sequenced in a study of T cells in Graves' hyperthyroidism and ophthalmopathy. Template material for amplifying TCR beta CDR3 regions consisted of RNA transcripts. The study used the HTBI primer set for a first-round RT-PCR of the TCR CDR3. MiXCR was run by TCRdb on the multiplex PCR reads, yielding one entry per CDR3 protein. The sample holds just under 750,000 distinct CDR3 sequences, around a third seen once. What was sequenced was blood. Every receptor here comes from a woman between 40 and 50 years old with Graves' hyperthyroidism.

The chain carries TRBV11-2 and TRBJ1-4; no clear D. From germline, CDR1 is SGHAT and CDR2 FQNNGV. V was trimmed by 8 bases and J by 6 bases, leaving 13 bases between them. The CDR3 is 13 amino acids. The CDR3, as DNA: TGTGCCAGCTCCCAACAGTCTCATGAAAAACTGTTTTTT. This translates into CASSQQSHEKLFF.

This clonotype was picked up a small number of times. The germline gene is not matched at one end of the junction; a read error may be the cause. The chain uses TRBV10-3 and TRBJ2-2; 14 nucleotides line up with TRBD2. Germline lookup yields CDR1 ENHRY and CDR2 SYGVKD. This CDR3 spans 18 amino acids. The CDR3 reads CASSYSGLAGGNTGELFF. The CDR3 DNA is TGTGCCAGCAGTTACTCTGGACTAGCGGGGGGGAACACCGGGGAGCTGTTTTTT.

This clonotype came up once. The V gene is TRBV7-2, the J gene TRBJ2-5; D is perhaps TRBD2 (6 bases). The CDR3 loop spans 14 amino acids. CDR1 and CDR2 (germline): SGHTA, FQGNSA. V lost 5 bases and J 5 bases, leaving 15 bases between the germline ends. CDR3 residues: CASSRVGGDETQYF. The CDR3 DNA reads as TGTGCCAGCAGCCGCGTGGGAGGCGACGAGACCCAGTACTTC.

This clonotype was recorded a few times. This rearrangement joins TRBV11-2 to TRBJ2-7; D possibly corresponds to TRBD2 (5 bases). V lost 5 bases, J lost 10 bases, and 18 bases lay in between. CDR3 size: 13 residues. Looked up from germline, CDR1 is SGHAT and CDR2 is FQNNGV. CDR3 in DNA: TGTGCCAGCAGCCATGGACGGGATCCAAGTCAGTACTTC. It specifies CASSHGRDPSQYF.

This clonotype has only a few counts. This chain joins TRBV12-3 or TRBV12-4 and TRBJ1-5; tentatively, D is TRBD1 (5 bases). The CDR3 extends over 15 amino acids. V was cut by 10 bases and J by 9 bases, with 25 bases left in between. The CDR3 DNA reads TGTGCCACCTGTGGGGGGAACCAGGGTGAGGGGCCCCAGCATTTT. Its translation is CATCGGNQGEGPQHF.

Points on this clonotype: A much larger clone sits a single nucleotide away, making a read error possible. The chain employs TRBV20-1 and TRBJ2-3; D may match TRBD1 or TRBD2 (6 bases each). From germline, CDR1 is DFQATT and CDR2 SNEGSKA (reference sequence). This CDR3 has 16 residues. V was clipped by 3 bases and J by 4 bases, with 20 bases between them. In DNA form, the CDR3 reads TGCAGTGCTAGCGGATCCTTATGGGGGGCACCAGATACGCAGTATTTT. Protein sequence: CSASGSLWGAPDTQYF.

With regard to this clonotype: A much larger clonotype is one base distant, so this may be a read error. This chain uses TRBV7-2 with TRBJ2-5; the D gene could be TRBD1 or TRBD2 (5 bases each). This CDR3 has 15 residues. The germline gives CDR1 SGHTA, CDR2 FQGNSA. CDR3: CASSQGRGVAGTQYF. The CDR3, as DNA: TGCGCCAGCAGCCAGGGTCGTGGGGTCGCGGGGACCCAGTACTTC.

This clonotype was observed many times. The V and J genes are TRBV15 and TRBJ1-4, with D maybe TRBD1 (6 bases). Germline loops: CDR1 LNHNV, CDR2 YYDKDF (reference sequence). Trimming stripped 0 bases from V and 5 bases from J, with 13 bases between. The CDR3 runs to 16 residues. CDR3 sequence reads: CATSRDLDRYNEKLFF. CDR3 sequence (DNA): TGTGCCACCAGCAGAGATCTGGACAGATACAATGAAAAACTGTTTTTT.

This clonotype has ten or more counts. J is TRBJ1-1 and V is TRBV7-9; D not resolved. The V gene lost 4 bases and the J gene lost 5 bases, with 14 bases spanning the gap. The CDR3 length is 14 residues. Per germline, CDR1 SEHNR and CDR2 FQNEAQ (reference sequence). CDR3 nucleotides: TGTGCCAGCAGCTCTCAAGAGGGAAGAACTGAAGCTTTCTTT. Its protein product is CASSSQEGRTEAFF.

The chain joins TRBV7-9 to TRBJ1-1; D is possibly TRBD1 (5 bases). V gave up 5 bases and J gave up 6 bases, with 10 bases separating them. The CDR3 spans 12 residues. Germline V gene sequence: CDR1 SEHNR, CDR2 FQNEAQ (reference sequence). The CDR3 region is CASSTRGAEAFF. The CDR3 coding sequence is TGTGCCAGCAGCACAAGGGGTGCTGAAGCTTTCTTT.

The table lists this clonotype with a few counts. This chain connects TRBV5-8 to TRBJ1-1; tentative D call: TRBD1 (5 bases). CDR1 SGHTS and CDR2 YDEGEE come from the germline V gene. With 3 bases removed from V and 10 bases from J, the gap between germline ends came to 16 bases. This CDR3 contains 13 residues. CDR3 amino acids: CASSSRTQGTAFF. Here the CDR3 DNA reads TGTGCCAGCAGCTCTCGTACTCAGGGCACAGCTTTCTTT.

This clonotype was seen repeatedly, ten times or more. The chain is built from TRBV4-3 and TRBJ1-1; D remains unclear. The CDR3 covers 14 residues. Germline-derived CDR1 and CDR2 are LGHNA and YSLEER. V lost 4 bases, J lost 0 bases, and 9 bases lay in between. This chain's CDR3 is CASSRASMNTEAFF. DNA of the CDR3: TGCGCCAGCAGCCGCGCCTCGATGAACACTGAAGCTTTCTTT.

Remarks on this clonotype: A much larger clone differs by one base, so this may be a read error. The chain employs TRBV29-1 and TRBJ2-2; D perhaps matches TRBD2 (6 bases). This CDR3 region has 14 residues. Germline V gene sequence: CDR1 SQVTM, CDR2 ANQGSEA. The CDR3 is CSGRNGTNTGGLFF. In DNA form, the CDR3 reads TGCAGCGGGAGGAACGGGACCAACACCGGGGGGCTGTTTTTT.

In its sample, this clonotype was seen a few times. The chain joins TRBV10-3 to TRBJ1-4; D ambiguous. Germline CDR1 and CDR2: ENHRY and SYGVKD. V lost 6 bases, J lost 3 bases, and 8 bases lay in between. The CDR3 is 13 amino acids. CDR3 sequence reads: CAISPMSNEKLFF. The CDR3 bases are TGTGCCATCAGCCCAATGTCTAATGAAAAACTGTTTTTT.

This rearrangement joins TRBV6-5 to TRBJ1-2, with unresolved D. The V end lost 6 bases, the J end lost 4 bases, and 12 bases lay between the germline ends. Germline V CDR1 and CDR2: MNHEY, SVGAGI. The CDR3 is 13 amino acids. CDR3 sequence reads: CASRTDGIYGYTF. The CDR3 DNA reads TGTGCCAGCAGGACGGACGGAATCTATGGCTACACCTTC.

The V call is TRBV11-2, the J call TRBJ1-5; D gene unclear. V lost 4 bases, J lost 9 bases, and 19 bases lay in between. The CDR3 spans 15 residues. The V gene's germline CDR1 is SGHAT and CDR2 FQNNGV. CDR3 sequence (DNA): TGTGCCAGCAGCTCGTCCGACTCACCGGCCAGGCCCCAGCATTTT. Amino acid sequence: CASSSSDSPARPQHF.

This chain uses TRBV19 with TRBJ1-5; D unresolved. The CDR3 has 13 amino acids. Germline-derived CDR1 and CDR2 are LNHDA and SQIVND (reference sequence). With 11 bases removed from V and 3 bases from J, the gap between germline ends came to 14 bases. The CDR3 loop reads CAWSTDLNQPQHF. The CDR3 coding sequence is TGTGCCTGGAGTACAGACCTCAATCAGCCCCAGCATTTT.

This clonotype appeared many times. This chain joins TRBV12-3 or TRBV12-4 and TRBJ1-5, with D unresolved. This CDR3 spans 14 amino acids. The germline V and J ends were trimmed by 5 bases and 9 bases, with 17 bases remaining between them. The CDR3 DNA sequence: TGTGCCAGCAGTCCCCGATTAGGCCCGACGCCCCAGCATTTT. Translated: CASSPRLGPTPQHF.